This T cell receptor (beta chain) was sequenced during a study of cytomegalovirus exposure and HLA in healthy donors. Study-level points and caveats: Presence/absence analyses supposed approximately even sequencing depth among donors.

The V gene end was trimmed by 3 bases and the J gene end by 2 bases; junction bases not matched to a gene: 7. Germline values: CDR1 SGHRS, CDR2 YFSETQ. This CDR3 has 17 residues. Primers: 60 Vbeta forward and 13 Jbeta reverse. Clones were sequenced by immunoSEQ multiplex PCR, and TCRdb holds only the in-frame ones, with some missing. Found here are about 140,000 clones, 88% of them singletons; the top ten hold roughly 0.5%. As regards this clone: Its target is unknown.

The sequenced sample was PBMCs. V and J are TRBV5-1 and TRBJ2-1; 11 bases are shared with TRBD2. The sequence was collected from a woman aged 40 to 50 in good health and CMV-seronegative. The CDR3 is CASSSRTLAGAYNEQFF. CDR3 in DNA: TGCGCCAGCAGCTCCCGAACACTAGCGGGAGCCTACAATGAGCAGTTCTTC.